A selection of T cell receptor beta chains follows, all from one sample in a study of shared clonotypes between healthy human individuals. Profiling relied on immunoSEQ multiplex PCR, and the TCRdb table lists in-frame clones only, not all of them. The sample has over 1.5 million clones, around 98% seen once. Sequencing used naive CD4+ T cells sorted from blood. All receptors derive from a man in his thirties or forties in good health. Both conserved end residues are part of each CDR3. D genes are given only for firm matches.

d_call j_call v_call cdr3_nt cdr3_aa
- TRBJ1-5 TRBV28 TGTGCCAGCAGTCTAAGCGGGGGAATAGGCAATCAGCCCCAGCATTTT CASSLSGGIGNQPQHF
- TRBJ1-5 TRBV9 TGTGCCAGCAGCGTAGGGGCCTTAGGACAGCCCCAGCATTTT CASSVGALGQPQHF
TRBD2 TRBJ2-3 TRBV5-4 TGTGCCAGCAGCACCGGAGCGCGGGAGGGCACAGATACGCAGTATTTT CASSTGAREGTDTQYF
- TRBJ1-1 TRBV5-1 TGCGCCAGCAGCTTGGTCGGGGCCCCTGAAGCTTTCTTT CASSLVGAPEAFF
TRBD1 TRBJ2-1 TRBV7-6 TGTGCCAGCAGCGAGGGGGACAGGGCGTACAATGAGCAGTTCTTC CASSEGDRAYNEQFF
TRBD2 TRBJ2-4 TRBV2 TGTGCCAGCAGTGGGCCCCGGAGGGCTAGCGGGACCGGGGCCAAAAACATTCAGTACTTC CASSGPRRASGTGAKNIQYF
TRBD2 TRBJ2-1 TRBV5-1 TGCGCCAGCAGCCCTACACTAGCGGGAGGCCTCAATGAGCAGTTCTTC CASSPTLAGGLNEQFF
- TRBJ1-1 TRBV6-5 TGTGCCAGCACCCTACTAGCAAAGAACACTGAAGCTTTCTTT CASTLLAKNTEAFF
- TRBJ1-6 TRBV11-1 TGTGCCAGCAGCGTCGACGGTGGCAATTCACCCCTCCACTTT CASSVDGGNSPLHF
TRBD2 TRBJ2-7 TRBV7-2 TGTGCCAGCAGCTTAGCGGGACTAGCGGGTTACGAGCAGTACTTC CASSLAGLAGYEQYF
- TRBJ2-1 TRBV2 TGTGCCAGCAAGGACTCTTGGGCCTACAATGAGCAGTTCTTC CASKDSWAYNEQFF
- TRBJ1-2 TRBV2 TGTGCCAGCAGTGATGAATCCGGATATGGCTACACCTTC CASSDESGYGYTF
- TRBJ2-2 TRBV5-1 TGCGCCAGCAGCTTGGCCCCGGTGCAGGGATACACCGGGGAGCTGTTTTTT CASSLAPVQGYTGELFF